The 14 T cell receptor beta chains listed next were all sequenced from one sample in a study of T-cell reconstitution after alpha-beta-depleted transplantation in children. This sample's TCRbeta library carried unique molecular identifier barcodes. TCRdb processed the PCR reads anew with MiXCR; each CDR3 protein has one entry. The top ten hold roughly 3.9% of the sample, which has about 610,000 distinct CDR3 sequences, approximately 10% seen once. Sequenced material: PBMCs from the stem cell graft donor, taken from the stem cell graft. The receptor set was obtained from a human donor who donated a stem cell graft to a child with acute myeloid leukemia.

In this sample, this clonotype turned up a few times. The chain employs TRBV29-1 and TRBJ2-5; 11 bases match TRBD2. The CDR3 totals 12 residues. V gave up 7 bases and J gave up 5 bases; unmatched junction bases: 3. Per germline, CDR1 SQVTM and CDR2 ANQGSEA. This chain's CDR3 is CSGTSGSETQYF. In DNA form, the CDR3 reads TGCAGCGGAACTAGCGGGAGCGAGACCCAGTACTTC.

Ten or more counts support this clonotype. V usage is TRBV25-1 and J usage is TRBJ2-1; tentatively, D is TRBD1 (6 bases). CDR1 is MGHDK and CDR2 is SYGVNS in the germline V gene. This CDR3 has 13 amino acids. V lost 6 bases, J lost 6 bases, and 12 bases lay in between. The CDR3 nucleotides are TGTGCCAGCAGACAGGGAGCGTCCAATGAGCAGTTCTTC. This sequence encodes CASRQGASNEQFF. The full variable domain, with the rest looked up from reference TRBV25-1 and TRBJ2-1, is EADIYQTPRYLVIGTGKKITLECSQTMGHDKMYWYQQDPGMELHLIHYSYGVNSTEKGDLSSESTVSRIRTEHFPLTLESARPSHTSQYLCASRQGASNEQFFGPGTRLTVL.

There are a few counts of this clonotype. The chain links TRBV15 to TRBJ2-2; D remains unclear. Between the trimmed V and J ends, which lost 1 base and 0 bases, there was a span of 9 bases. The CDR3 contains 16 residues. Germline V gives CDR1 LNHNV, CDR2 YYDKDF (reference sequence). Here the CDR3 DNA reads TGTGCCACCAGCAGAGCTACGGCTACGAACACCGGGGAGCTGTTTTTT. It encodes CATSRATATNTGELFF.

This clonotype has at least ten counts. The chain recombines TRBV20-1 with TRBJ1-5, with TRBD1 identical over 7 bases. The V and J ends lost 8 bases and 0 bases, in that order; junction bases with no gene match: 7. The CDR3 is made up of 14 amino acids. CDR1 is DFQATT and CDR2 is SNEGSKA in the germline V gene (reference sequence). Here the CDR3 reads CSKPRGYSNQPQHF. The CDR3 DNA follows: TGCAGTAAACCCAGGGGGTATAGCAATCAGCCCCAGCATTTT.

The rearrangement uses TRBV20-1 and TRBJ2-5, with TRBD2 matching 8 bases. The V gene end was trimmed by 3 bases and the J gene end by 2 bases; junction bases not matched to a gene: 5. This CDR3 is built from 14 residues. The germline V gene has CDR1 DFQATT and CDR2 SNEGSKA (reference sequence). The CDR3 region has the DNA TGCAGTGCTAGTGCGGGAGGCCAACAAGAGACCCAGTACTTC. It specifies CSASAGGQQETQYF.

This rearrangement joins TRBV20-1 to TRBJ1-5; D not certain. This CDR3 spans 13 amino acids. V was shortened by 3 bases and J by 4 bases, with 10 bases between the two germline ends. Germline CDR1 and CDR2: DFQATT and SNEGSKA (reference sequence). The CDR3 sequence is CSASPSPNQPQHF. CDR3 nucleotide sequence: TGCAGTGCTAGCCCTTCCCCGAATCAGCCCCAGCATTTT.

On this clonotype: The junction does not match germline at one end; this may be a read error. V usage is TRBV7-7 and J usage is TRBJ2-1, with 9 bases lining up with TRBD2. This CDR3 is built from 19 residues. CDR1 SSHAT and CDR2 FNYEAQ come from the germline V gene (reference sequence). The DNA of the CDR3 is TGTGCTAGCAGCGGTATCCACCTGTCTAGCGGGAAACGGGACAATGAGCAGTTCTTC. Its protein is CASSGIHLSSGKRDNEQFF. Filled out from reference TRBV7-7 and TRBJ2-1, the complete variable domain reads GAGVSQSPRYKVTKRGQDVTLRCDPISSHATLYWYQQALGQGPEFLTYFNYEAQPDKSGLPSDRFSAERPEGSISTLTIQRTEQRDSAMYRCASSGIHLSSGKRDNEQFFGPGTRLTVL.

This chain links TRBV5-4 with TRBJ2-7; D is ambiguous. CDR3 length equals 17 residues. Trimming removed 3 bases at V and 3 bases at J, with 22 bases between. Germline V CDR1 and CDR2: SGHNT, YYREEE (reference sequence). The CDR3 DNA is TGTGCCAGCAGCTCAAGGACCGGGTCCTCTTTCATCTACGAGCAGTACTTC. This translates into CASSSRTGSSFIYEQYF. Drawing the rest from reference TRBV5-4 and TRBJ2-7, the complete variable domain is ETGVTQSPTHLIKTRGQQVTLRCSSQSGHNTVSWYQQALGQGPQFIFQYYREEENGRGNFPPRFSGLQFPNYSSELNVNALELDDSALYLCASSSRTGSSFIYEQYFGPGTRLTVT.

The J gene is TRBJ1-1, the V gene TRBV7-8; D might be TRBD1 (5 bases). The CDR3 has 14 amino acids. Trimming shortened V by 5 bases and J by 4 bases, and 14 bases separated the two germline ends. Germline values: CDR1 SGHVS, CDR2 FQNEAQ. The CDR3 nucleotides read TGTGCCAGCAGCCTTTACAGGTTTGGCACTGAAGCTTTCTTT. This sequence encodes CASSLYRFGTEAFF.

This clonotype was seen a handful of times. This sequence joins TRBV28 and TRBJ2-7, with 10 bases aligning to TRBD2. After removal of 8 bases from V and 3 bases from J, the junction contained 4 bases not matched to a gene. The CDR3 extends over 13 amino acids. Germline loops: CDR1 MDHEN, CDR2 SYDVKM. Written as DNA, the CDR3 is TGTGCCAGCGGACTAGCGGAGGTCTACGAGCAGTACTTC. This codes for CASGLAEVYEQYF.

In this sample, this clonotype turned up a few times. This chain links TRBV11-2 with TRBJ2-1; no firm D call. The CDR3 is 13 amino acids. V gave up 4 bases and J gave up 2 bases, with 6 bases separating them. CDR1 and CDR2 (germline): SGHAT, FQNNGV. CDR3 bases: TGTGCCAGCAGCTCCCGTACCTACAATGAGCAGTTCTTC. The encoded protein is CASSSRTYNEQFF.

This clonotype was recorded many times. The chain is built from TRBV6-4 and TRBJ2-3, with D possibly being TRBD2 (6 bases). The CDR3 consists of 15 residues. Germline loops: CDR1 MRHNA, CDR2 SNTAGT. Trimming stripped 2 bases from V and 7 bases from J, with 16 bases between. The CDR3 reads CASSDGTGQANTQYF. The CDR3 nucleotides are TGTGCCAGCAGTGACGGGACTGGCCAAGCGAATACGCAGTATTTT.

This clonotype has at least ten counts. The gene calls are TRBV20-1 and TRBJ2-5; 14 positions agree with TRBD2. The CDR3 length is 12 residues. Germline CDR1 is DFQATT and CDR2 is SNEGSKA (reference sequence). V dropped 6 bases and J dropped 9; count of bases not matched to a gene: 3. This CDR3 reads CSARTSGRPQYF. The CDR3 coding sequence is TGCAGTGCCCGGACTAGCGGGAGGCCCCAGTACTTC.

V is TRBV5-1 and J is TRBJ1-1, with D tentatively TRBD1 (5 bases). Germline V gene sequence: CDR1 SGHRS, CDR2 YFSETQ. V was trimmed by 6 bases and J by 6 bases, leaving 18 bases between them. CDR3 length equals 14 residues. CDR3 amino acids: CASTQRGGFAEAFF. CDR3 nucleotide sequence: TGCGCCAGCACCCAGCGGGGGGGTTTCGCTGAAGCTTTCTTT.